A selection of T cell receptor beta chains follows, all from one sample in a study of metastatic and nonmetastatic thyroid tumors. Using MiXCR, TCRdb re-called clones from the PCR reads. Among a few thousand clones listed, 30% to 35% were seen once. Sequencing input: adjacent normal tissue. The receptor set was obtained from a male donor with papillary thyroid cancer or a benign thyroid nodule (not recorded which). Some clones in this sample may be carry-over from other donors' samples. The CDR3 runs from the conserved cysteine through the conserved F or W. The order of the fields is clone size, V gene, J gene, D gene, CDR3 DNA, CDR3 protein. A D gene is named only where the DNA matches it firmly. Not every row has a clone size; where given, it reads once, few, many or a size class.

clone_size: -
v_call: TRBV6-5
j_call: TRBJ2-3
d_call: TRBD2
cdr3_nt: TGTGCCAGCAGTTCCTCCACTAGCGGGAGTCTCCCAGATACGCAGTATTTT
cdr3_aa: CASSSSTSGSLPDTQYF

clone_size: once
v_call: TRBV11-2
j_call: TRBJ2-3
d_call: TRBD2
cdr3_nt: TGTGCCAGCAGCCCCGGCGAGGGGCGGGAGGGCGATTCAGATACGCAGTATTTT
cdr3_aa: CASSPGEGREGDSDTQYF

clone_size: few
v_call: TRBV24-1
j_call: TRBJ2-7
d_call: -
cdr3_nt: TGTGCCACCAGTGAGAGCAGTCGGAGCTCCTACGAGCAGTACTTC
cdr3_aa: CATSESSRSSYEQYF

clone_size: few
v_call: TRBV12-3/TRBV12-4
j_call: TRBJ1-1
d_call: -
cdr3_nt: TGTGCCAGCAGTTTGGAGGTCGCGACTGAAGCTTTCTTT
cdr3_aa: CASSLEVATEAFF

clone_size: -
v_call: TRBV5-1
j_call: TRBJ2-5
d_call: TRBD2
cdr3_nt: TGCGCCAGCAGCACGCTAGCGGGAGGGAACCAAGAGACCCAGTACTTC
cdr3_aa: CASSTLAGGNQETQYF

clone_size: -
v_call: TRBV11-2
j_call: TRBJ2-7
d_call: -
cdr3_nt: TGTGCCAGCAGCTTAGGATGGGAAATCTCCTACGAGCAGTACTTC
cdr3_aa: CASSLGWEISYEQYF

clone_size: few
v_call: TRBV15
j_call: TRBJ2-7
d_call: -
cdr3_nt: TGTACCACCAGCAGAGATAGGGGGGCCTACGAGCAGTGCTTC
cdr3_aa: CTTSRDRGAYEQCF

clone_size: few
v_call: TRBV6-5
j_call: TRBJ2-3
d_call: -
cdr3_nt: TGTGCCAGCAGTTCCCCGGGAGATACGCAGTATTTT
cdr3_aa: CASSSPGDTQYF

clone_size: large
v_call: TRBV2
j_call: TRBJ2-7
d_call: -
cdr3_nt: TGTGCCAGCAGTGAGCAGGGGATGAACGAGCAGTACTTC
cdr3_aa: CASSEQGMNEQYF

clone_size: -
v_call: TRBV11-1
j_call: TRBJ1-2
d_call: -
cdr3_nt: TGTGCCAGCAGCTTCTTCTACAGGGACCAATTCTATGGCTACACCTTC
cdr3_aa: CASSFFYRDQFYGYTF

clone_size: -
v_call: TRBV5-1
j_call: TRBJ2-7
d_call: TRBD2
cdr3_nt: TGCGCCAGCAGCCCGGGACTAGCGGGGGCCGAGCAGTACTTC
cdr3_aa: CASSPGLAGAEQYF

clone_size: -
v_call: TRBV12-3/TRBV12-4
j_call: TRBJ2-3
d_call: -
cdr3_nt: TGTGCCAGCAGGCTTTTCTATACGCAGTATTTT
cdr3_aa: CASRLFYTQYF

clone_size: -
v_call: TRBV7-2
j_call: TRBJ2-1
d_call: -
cdr3_nt: TGTGCCAGCAGCTTAGTCTTGGCTGGAGAGCAGTTCTTC
cdr3_aa: CASSLVLAGEQFF

clone_size: -
v_call: TRBV7-3
j_call: TRBJ2-2
d_call: -
cdr3_nt: TGTGCCAGCAGCTCCTTCGCAGGGAGGTCCGGGGAGCTGTTTTTT
cdr3_aa: CASSSFAGRSGELFF

clone_size: few
v_call: TRBV6-2/TRBV6-3
j_call: TRBJ2-2
d_call: TRBD2
cdr3_nt: TGTGCCAGCAGATACTCCGCGGGGGTGCGCAACACCGGGGAGCTGTTTTTT
cdr3_aa: CASRYSAGVRNTGELFF

clone_size: -
v_call: TRBV13
j_call: TRBJ1-2
d_call: TRBD1
cdr3_nt: TGTGCCAGCAGCTCAAGAGGACCTAAAGAGGGGGCTTACTATGGCTACACCTTC
cdr3_aa: CASSSRGPKEGAYYGYTF

clone_size: once
v_call: TRBV9
j_call: TRBJ1-3
d_call: -
cdr3_nt: TGTGCCAGCAGCGCTTTCGACAGCATCTCTGGAAACACCATATATTTT
cdr3_aa: CASSAFDSISGNTIYF

clone_size: -
v_call: TRBV15
j_call: TRBJ2-7
d_call: -
cdr3_nt: TGTGCCACCAGCAGAGCCGACGTCGGCTACGAGCAGTACTTC
cdr3_aa: CATSRADVGYEQYF

clone_size: -
v_call: TRBV5-6
j_call: TRBJ2-7
d_call: TRBD1
cdr3_nt: TGTGCCAGCAGCCTTGACAGGGGGAGCTCCTACGAGCAGTACTTC
cdr3_aa: CASSLDRGSSYEQYF

clone_size: -
v_call: TRBV7-2
j_call: TRBJ2-7
d_call: -
cdr3_nt: TGTGCCAGCAGCTACGGGCCGGAGTCCTATCAGTACTTC
cdr3_aa: CASSYGPESYQYF

clone_size: -
v_call: TRBV15
j_call: TRBJ1-4
d_call: -
cdr3_nt: TGTGCCACCAGCAGAGATAGAGGGGCAACTAATGAAAAACTGTTTTTT
cdr3_aa: CATSRDRGATNEKLFF

clone_size: once
v_call: TRBV11-3
j_call: TRBJ2-3
d_call: -
cdr3_nt: TGTGCCAGCAGCTTAGGGGCCACAGATACGCAGTATTTT
cdr3_aa: CASSLGATDTQYF

clone_size: -
v_call: TRBV19
j_call: TRBJ2-7
d_call: -
cdr3_nt: TGTGCCATTAGCCCGGGACCGCGCGCCGAGCAGTACTTC
cdr3_aa: CAISPGPRAEQYF

clone_size: large
v_call: TRBV6-2/TRBV6-3
j_call: TRBJ2-5
d_call: -
cdr3_nt: TGTGCCAGTGAAAGGCAAGAGACCCAGTACTTC
cdr3_aa: CASERQETQYF

clone_size: -
v_call: TRBV9
j_call: TRBJ1-1
d_call: TRBD1
cdr3_nt: TGTGCCAGCAGCGGAACACGACAGGGAAGAAGAAAAACTTTCTTT
cdr3_aa: CASSGTRQGRRKTFF

clone_size: -
v_call: TRBV15
j_call: TRBJ1-3
d_call: -
cdr3_nt: TGTGCCACCAGCACCGGGACGACCAACTCTGGAAACACCATATATTTT
cdr3_aa: CATSTGTTNSGNTIYF

clone_size: -
v_call: TRBV20-1
j_call: TRBJ1-5
d_call: TRBD1
cdr3_nt: TGCAGTGTCCCGGACAGGGGGCGGCAGCCCCAGCATTTT
cdr3_aa: CSVPDRGRQPQHF

clone_size: -
v_call: TRBV6-1
j_call: TRBJ2-7
d_call: -
cdr3_nt: TGTGCCAGCAGCATGGGGGCGGGAGATACCTACGAGCAGTACTTC
cdr3_aa: CASSMGAGDTYEQYF

clone_size: few
v_call: TRBV6-2/TRBV6-3
j_call: TRBJ2-1
d_call: -
cdr3_nt: TGTGCCAGCAGGTTCGGCCTTGAGCAGTTCTTC
cdr3_aa: CASRFGLEQFF

clone_size: few
v_call: TRBV6-1
j_call: TRBJ2-1
d_call: TRBD2
cdr3_nt: TGTGCCAGCGATCCTCCTAGCGGGTCCCAGTTCTTC
cdr3_aa: CASDPPSGSQFF

clone_size: few
v_call: TRBV27
j_call: TRBJ2-2
d_call: -
cdr3_nt: TGTGCCAGCAGTTCGGGACAGAACACCGGGGAGCTGTTTTTT
cdr3_aa: CASSSGQNTGELFF

clone_size: -
v_call: TRBV9
j_call: TRBJ2-7
d_call: TRBD2
cdr3_nt: TGTGCCAGCAGCGTAGGACTAGCGGGAGATCCGGGTTACGAGCAGTACTTC
cdr3_aa: CASSVGLAGDPGYEQYF

clone_size: -
v_call: TRBV6-1
j_call: TRBJ1-1
d_call: -
cdr3_nt: TGTGCCAGCAGTGAATATGACAGACCGAACACTGAAGCTTTCTTT
cdr3_aa: CASSEYDRPNTEAFF

clone_size: -
v_call: TRBV7-3
j_call: TRBJ2-6
d_call: -
cdr3_nt: TGTGCCAGCAGCAGACATGGGGGGAGAACTGGGGCCAACGTCCTGACTTTC
cdr3_aa: CASSRHGGRTGANVLTF

clone_size: few
v_call: TRBV7-3
j_call: TRBJ2-2
d_call: -
cdr3_nt: TGTGCCAGCAGCTTAATGAGCACCGGGGAGCTGTTTTTT
cdr3_aa: CASSLMSTGELFF

clone_size: -
v_call: TRBV5-1
j_call: TRBJ1-2
d_call: -
cdr3_nt: TGCGCCAGCAGCGACCTTGGCGGCTACACCTTC
cdr3_aa: CASSDLGGYTF

clone_size: few
v_call: TRBV6-1
j_call: TRBJ1-5
d_call: -
cdr3_nt: TGTGCCAGCAGTGTTCGGAAAGGGCATGGAAGGCAGCCCCAGCATTTT
cdr3_aa: CASSVRKGHGRQPQHF

clone_size: few
v_call: TRBV5-6
j_call: TRBJ2-1
d_call: TRBD2
cdr3_nt: TGTGTCAGCAGGAGTCGGGAGGGCCTCGTCAATGATCAGTTCTTC
cdr3_aa: CVSRSREGLVNDQFF

clone_size: -
v_call: TRBV28
j_call: TRBJ1-3
d_call: -
cdr3_nt: TGTGCCAGCAGCGACCCCGGGGCTTACGGGAACACCATATATTTT
cdr3_aa: CASSDPGAYGNTIYF

clone_size: -
v_call: TRBV27
j_call: TRBJ2-7
d_call: -
cdr3_nt: TGTGCCAGCAGTCCCATTTTACGCGAGAGGACCTACGAGCAGTACTTC
cdr3_aa: CASSPILRERTYEQYF

clone_size: -
v_call: TRBV20-1
j_call: TRBJ1-4
d_call: -
cdr3_nt: TGCAGTGCTAGGCTCGGGGAAAAACTGTTTTTT
cdr3_aa: CSARLGEKLFF

clone_size: -
v_call: TRBV11-2
j_call: TRBJ2-7
d_call: TRBD2
cdr3_nt: TGTGCCAGCAGCTTCCTTGTCGGCGGGAGGTGGGGCTACGAGCAGTACTTC
cdr3_aa: CASSFLVGGRWGYEQYF

clone_size: few
v_call: TRBV6-1
j_call: TRBJ1-2
d_call: -
cdr3_nt: TGTGCCAGCAGTGAAGAATTCGGCAGGGGCCAAACCTTC
cdr3_aa: CASSEEFGRGQTF

clone_size: medium-sized
v_call: TRBV19
j_call: TRBJ2-1
d_call: -
cdr3_nt: TGTGCCAGTAGTATAGCCCCCAGGGGGGAGGGTGAGCAGTTCTTC
cdr3_aa: CASSIAPRGEGEQFF

clone_size: -
v_call: TRBV6-1
j_call: TRBJ1-1
d_call: -
cdr3_nt: TGTGCCAGCAGTAGGGACAACGAAGCTTTCTTT
cdr3_aa: CASSRDNEAFF

clone_size: -
v_call: TRBV12-3/TRBV12-4
j_call: TRBJ2-2
d_call: -
cdr3_nt: TGTGCCAGCAGGGCAGGGATGGTAACCGGGGAGCTGTTTTTT
cdr3_aa: CASRAGMVTGELFF

clone_size: -
v_call: TRBV9
j_call: TRBJ2-1
d_call: -
cdr3_nt: TGTGCCAGCAGCGTAGAATCTCCGGGGAATGAGCATTCCTTC
cdr3_aa: CASSVESPGNEHSF

clone_size: few
v_call: TRBV6-1
j_call: TRBJ2-2
d_call: -
cdr3_nt: TGTGCCAGCAGAACCTCACAGGGAACCGGGGAGCTGTTTTTT
cdr3_aa: CASRTSQGTGELFF

clone_size: few
v_call: TRBV6-1
j_call: TRBJ1-1
d_call: -
cdr3_nt: TGTGCCAGTATGGGGGCCCAGTCGAACACTGAAGCTTTCTTT
cdr3_aa: CASMGAQSNTEAFF

clone_size: -
v_call: TRBV7-9
j_call: TRBJ2-7
d_call: -
cdr3_nt: TGTGCCAGCAGCCCACAGAACTACGAGCAGTACTTC
cdr3_aa: CASSPQNYEQYF

clone_size: -
v_call: TRBV4-1
j_call: TRBJ2-2
d_call: -
cdr3_nt: TGCGCCAGCAGCCAATTCGGCGGGACGAACACCGGGGAGCTGTTTTTT
cdr3_aa: CASSQFGGTNTGELFF

clone_size: -
v_call: TRBV5-1
j_call: TRBJ2-1
d_call: -
cdr3_nt: TGCGCCAGCAGCTTGGCCGGCGGGACTAATGAGCAGTTCTTC
cdr3_aa: CASSLAGGTNEQFF

clone_size: -
v_call: TRBV10-3
j_call: TRBJ1-1
d_call: -
cdr3_nt: TGTGCAATCAGCCCAGGGACAAATCAGAAAACTGAAGCTTTCTTC
cdr3_aa: CAISPGTNQKTEAFF

clone_size: few
v_call: TRBV27
j_call: TRBJ1-4
d_call: TRBD1
cdr3_nt: TGTGCCAGCTGTTCAGGCAGGGGGGTCGAAAAACTGTTTTTT
cdr3_aa: CASCSGRGVEKLFF

clone_size: -
v_call: TRBV11-2
j_call: TRBJ2-7
d_call: -
cdr3_nt: TGTGCCAGCAGCGAACGACGGACCTACGAGCAGTACTTC
cdr3_aa: CASSERRTYEQYF